This T cell receptor (beta chain) was sequenced in a study of control samples from healthy donors and cancer patients (dated by TCRdb to about 2020). The CDR3 starts with the cysteine, ends with the phenylalanine, and has 16 residues. Only the CDR3 DNA stays, 48 bases, in frame from base 1. For this chain, trimming is 0 bases at the V end and 0 bases at the J end, and the number of junction bases without a gene match is 5. A remark on this clone: This clone's antigen is unknown. The sample holds no much larger clone one base away, and base qualities are not on file.

The receptor library was made with the immunoSEQ multiplex PCR assay. TCRdb limited this immuneACCESS table to in-frame rearrangements with V and J called. A share of clones is missing; checked studies link under half to unresolved V genes, and the rest is unexplained. The sample table shows some 150,000 clones, and approximately 92% are seen once. About 3% of the sample is in the top ten clones. The V gene is TRBV23-1 and the J gene is TRBJ2-7; TRBD2 matches 7 bases in the middle. TRBV23-1 has ORF status, its function being uncertain. The sample comprised blood. This TCR derives from a man younger than 40 in good health. The CDR3 amino acid sequence is: CASSQSSRDYSYEQYF. Here is the DNA: TGCGCCAGCAGTCAATCGAGCCGGGACTACTCCTACGAGCAGTACTTC.